This T cell receptor (beta chain) was recovered during a study of T cell repertoires in cytomegalovirus infection. With V trimmed by 2 bases and J by 1 base, 2 bases remained unmatched. The CDR3 contains 14 residues. Germline values: CDR1 SGHDN, CDR2 FVKESK. TCRdb re-called the reads with MiXCR, one entry per CDR3 protein. The table lists 480,000 or so distinct CDR3 sequences, approximately 11% of them singletons, with about a tenth in the top ten. This clonotype was counted at least ten times. The clonotype originates from a human donor in good health (CMV status not recorded). Some clones in this sample may be carry-over from other donors' samples. Sequencing input: PBMCs. The chain is built from TRBV14 and TRBJ2-7; 7 nucleotides line up with TRBD2. This CDR3 reads CASSQRRESYEQYF. The DNA of the CDR3 is TGTGCCAGCAGCCAAAGGCGGGAGTCCTACGAGCAGTACTTC. Together with reference TRBV14 and TRBJ2-7, the CDR3 gives the full variable domain: EAGVTQFPSHSVIEKGQTVTLRCDPISGHDNLYWYRRVMGKEIKFLLHFVKESKQDESGMPNNRFLAERTGGTYSTLKVQPAELEDSGVYFCASSQRRESYEQYFGPGTRLTVT.